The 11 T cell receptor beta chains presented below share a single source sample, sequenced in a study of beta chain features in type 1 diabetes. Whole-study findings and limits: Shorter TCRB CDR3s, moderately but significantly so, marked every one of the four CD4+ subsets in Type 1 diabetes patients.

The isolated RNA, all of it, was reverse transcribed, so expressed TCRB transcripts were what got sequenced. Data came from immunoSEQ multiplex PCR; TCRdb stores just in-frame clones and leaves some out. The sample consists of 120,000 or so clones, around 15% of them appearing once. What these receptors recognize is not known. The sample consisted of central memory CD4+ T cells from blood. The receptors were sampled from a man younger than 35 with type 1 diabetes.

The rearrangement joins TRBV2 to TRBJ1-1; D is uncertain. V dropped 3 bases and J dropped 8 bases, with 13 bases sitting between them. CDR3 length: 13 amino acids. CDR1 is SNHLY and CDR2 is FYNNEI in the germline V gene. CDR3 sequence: CASSDLWAAEAFF. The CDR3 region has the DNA TGTGCCAGCAGTGATTTATGGGCAGCAGAAGCTTTCTTT.

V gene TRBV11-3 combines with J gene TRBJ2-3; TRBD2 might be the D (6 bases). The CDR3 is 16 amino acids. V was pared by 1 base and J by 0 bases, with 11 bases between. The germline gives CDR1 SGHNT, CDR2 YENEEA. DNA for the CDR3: TGTGCCAGCAGCTTAGGGCTAGCGTCTAGCACAGATACGCAGTATTTT. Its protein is CASSLGLASSTDTQYF.

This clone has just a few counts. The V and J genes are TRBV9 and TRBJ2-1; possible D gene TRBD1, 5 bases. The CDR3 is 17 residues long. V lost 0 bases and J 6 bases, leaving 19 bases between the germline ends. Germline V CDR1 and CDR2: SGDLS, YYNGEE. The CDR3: CASSVAFDRIAVNEQFF. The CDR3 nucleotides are TGTGCCAGCAGCGTAGCCTTCGACAGAATTGCAGTCAATGAGCAGTTCTTC.

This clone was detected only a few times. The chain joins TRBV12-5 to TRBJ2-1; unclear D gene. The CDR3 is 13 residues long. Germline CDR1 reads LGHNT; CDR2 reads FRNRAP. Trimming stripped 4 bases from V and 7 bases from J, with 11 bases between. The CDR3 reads CASGSSLSNEQFF. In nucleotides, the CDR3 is TGTGCTAGTGGTTCCTCATTATCTAATGAGCAGTTCTTC. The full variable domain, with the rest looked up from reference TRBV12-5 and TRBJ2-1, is DARVTQTPRHKVTEMGQEVTMRCQPILGHNTVFWYRQTMMQGLELLAYFRNRAPLDDSGMPKDRFSAEMPDATLATLKIQPSEPRDSAVYFCASGSSLSNEQFFGPGTRLTVL.

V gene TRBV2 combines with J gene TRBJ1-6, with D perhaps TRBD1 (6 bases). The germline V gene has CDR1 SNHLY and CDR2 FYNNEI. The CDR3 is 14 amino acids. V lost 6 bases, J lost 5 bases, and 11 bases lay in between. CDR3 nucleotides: TGTGCCAGCAGGACCAGGGGAGATAATTCACCCCTCCACTTT. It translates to CASRTRGDNSPLHF.

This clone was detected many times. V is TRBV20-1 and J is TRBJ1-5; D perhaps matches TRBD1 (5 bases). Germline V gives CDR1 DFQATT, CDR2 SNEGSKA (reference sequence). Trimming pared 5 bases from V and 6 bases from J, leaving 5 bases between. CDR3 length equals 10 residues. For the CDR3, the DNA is TGCAGTGCTGACAGTCAGCCCCAGCATTTT. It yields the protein CSADSQPQHF.

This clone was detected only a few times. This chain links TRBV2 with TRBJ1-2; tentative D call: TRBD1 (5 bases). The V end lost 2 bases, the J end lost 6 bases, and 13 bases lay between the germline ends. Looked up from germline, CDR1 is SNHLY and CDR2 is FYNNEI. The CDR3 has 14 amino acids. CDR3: CASSERGQGDGYTF. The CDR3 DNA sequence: TGTGCCAGCAGTGAAAGGGGTCAGGGAGATGGCTACACCTTC.

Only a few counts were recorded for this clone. The DNA for the CDR3 is TGTGCCAGCGAACGGGAGTTGAATTCACCCCTCCACTTT. As protein: CASERELNSPLHF. The chain combines TRBV10-3 with TRBJ1-6, with D unresolved. Germline CDR1 and CDR2: ENHRY and SYGVKD. V lost 10 bases and J lost 7, with 14 bases in between. This CDR3 has 13 residues.

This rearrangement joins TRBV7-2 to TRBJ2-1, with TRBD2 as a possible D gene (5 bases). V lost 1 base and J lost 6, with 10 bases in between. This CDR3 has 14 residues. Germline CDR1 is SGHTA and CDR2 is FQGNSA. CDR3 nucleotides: TGTGCCAGCAGCTTAGAATCTAGCAGCAATGAGCAGTTCTTC. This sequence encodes CASSLESSSNEQFF.

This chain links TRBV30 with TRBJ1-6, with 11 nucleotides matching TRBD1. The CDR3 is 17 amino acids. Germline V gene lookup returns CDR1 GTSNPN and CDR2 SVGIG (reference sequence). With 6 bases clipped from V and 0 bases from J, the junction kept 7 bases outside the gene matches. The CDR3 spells CACTDRGPSSYNSPLHF. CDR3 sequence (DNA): TGTGCCTGCACGGACAGGGGGCCTAGCTCCTATAATTCACCCCTCCACTTT.

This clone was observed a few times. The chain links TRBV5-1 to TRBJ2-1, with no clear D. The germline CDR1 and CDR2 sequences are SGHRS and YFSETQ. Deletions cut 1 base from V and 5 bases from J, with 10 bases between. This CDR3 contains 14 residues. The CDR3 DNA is TGCGCCAGCAGCTTGAACACCAATAACAATGAGCAGTTCTTC. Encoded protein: CASSLNTNNNEQFF.